A single sample is the source of the 19 T cell receptor beta chains below, sequenced in a study of cytomegalovirus exposure and HLA in healthy donors. PCR involved 60 Vbeta and 13 Jbeta primers. Some clones are missing from TCRdb's copy, which holds only in-frame ones; the method was immunoSEQ multiplex PCR. The sample holds fewer than 65,000 clones, 70% to 85% seen once. The sequencing sample was made of PBMCs. The receptors come from a man aged 25-45 years in good health and CMV-seronegative.

The rearrangement links TRBV30 to TRBJ1-1; perhaps TRBD1 as D (6 bases). CDR1 is GTSNPN, CDR2 SVGIG, per germline (reference sequence). The CDR3 loop spans 13 amino acids. Trimming removed 1 base at V and 0 bases at J, with 6 bases between. The CDR3 here is CAWSGDMNTEAFF. The CDR3 DNA follows: TGTGCCTGGAGTGGGGACATGAACACTGAAGCTTTCTTT. Variable domain in full (rest from reference TRBV30 and TRBJ1-1): SQTIHQWPATLVQPVGSPLSLECTVEGTSNPNLYWYRQAAGRGLQLLFYSVGIGQISSEVPQNLSASRPQDRQFILSSKKLLLSDSGFYLCAWSGDMNTEAFFGQGTRLTVV.

There are a few counts of this clone. The chain employs TRBV4-1 and TRBJ1-4, with 10 bases fitting TRBD1. The CDR3 extends over 17 amino acids. Germline CDR1 reads MGHRA; CDR2 reads YSYEKL. V was clipped by 4 bases and J by 3 bases; unmatched bases: 8. CDR3 DNA sequence: TGCGCCAGCAGCCCCCGGGACAGGGGCTTAGCTAATGAAAAACTGTTTTTT. Translated: CASSPRDRGLANEKLFF.

The genes are TRBV9 and TRBJ1-2, with TRBD1 matching over 8 bases. CDR3 size: 15 residues. The ends lost 0 bases at V and 5 bases at J; junction bases unmatched: 6. The V gene's germline CDR1 is SGDLS and CDR2 YYNGEE. The CDR3 coding sequence is TGTGCCAGCAGCGTAGCTCCAGGGGGCTTGTATGGCTACACCTTC. As protein: CASSVAPGGLYGYTF.

V gene TRBV5-1 combines with J gene TRBJ1-2, with TRBD1 as a possible D gene (5 bases). Germline V gives CDR1 SGHRS, CDR2 YFSETQ. V lost 0 bases to trimming and J lost 7 bases, with 13 bases between them. The CDR3 has 14 amino acids. CDR3 DNA sequence: TGCGCCAGCAGCTTGGGATCAGGGACTGGTGGCTACACCTTC. It codes for CASSLGSGTGGYTF.

The chain employs TRBV6-5 and TRBJ1-5; 9 bases match TRBD1. The CDR3 totals 14 residues. The junction had 5 bases not matched to a gene; V was cut back by 5 bases and J by 6 bases. The germline gives CDR1 MNHEY, CDR2 SVGAGI. The CDR3 sequence is CASSQGQGVQPQHF. CDR3 in DNA: TGTGCCAGCAGTCAGGGACAGGGTGTTCAGCCCCAGCATTTT.

V gene TRBV5-4 combines with J gene TRBJ2-5; 8 nucleotides line up with TRBD1. In germline, CDR1 is SGHNT, CDR2 YYREEE (reference sequence). The CDR3 has 15 residues. V trimming: 10 bases; J trimming: 5 bases; junction bases outside the gene matches: 16. The CDR3 bases are TGTGCCGCACAGACAGGGGTGGCGAGCCCGGAGACCCAGTACTTC. Amino acids: CAAQTGVASPETQYF.

The chain has TRBV5-8 and TRBJ1-2, with unresolved D. The V gene's germline CDR1 is SGHTS and CDR2 YDEGEE. Trimming left V 0 bases short and J 1 base short, with 7 bases between. CDR3 size: 14 residues. CDR3 sequence (DNA): TGTGCCAGCAGCTTGGGCAGGCGTAACTATGGCTACACCTTC. Translation: CASSLGRRNYGYTF.

The chain employs TRBV27 and TRBJ1-2; TRBD1 might be the D (6 bases). V gave up 3 bases and J gave up 2 bases, with 7 bases separating them. Germline assignment: CDR1 MNHEY and CDR2 SMNVEV (reference sequence). The CDR3 contains 13 residues. CDR3 in amino acids: CASSLGANYGYTF. Written as DNA, the CDR3 is TGTGCCAGCAGTTTGGGGGCGAACTATGGCTACACCTTC.

V usage is TRBV5-6 and J usage is TRBJ2-5; D gene ambiguous. Germline V lookup: CDR1 SGHDT, CDR2 YYEEEE. The CDR3 is 13 residues long. Trimming left V 0 bases short and J 4 bases short, with 7 bases between. Written as DNA, the CDR3 is TGTGCCAGCAGCTTGGCCGAGGTAGAGACCCAGTACTTC. Its translation: CASSLAEVETQYF.

A few counts support this clone. The gene calls are TRBV28 and TRBJ1-4, with TRBD1 as a possible D gene (5 bases). The germline CDR1 and CDR2 sequences are MDHEN and SYDVKM. V dropped 4 bases and J dropped 5 bases, with 14 bases sitting between them. The CDR3 runs to 15 residues. The DNA for the CDR3 is TGTGCCAGCAGTTCAAACTTGCAGGGAAATGAAAAACTGTTTTTT. Its translation: CASSSNLQGNEKLFF.

The chain has TRBV7-9 and TRBJ2-1, with 9 bases matching TRBD2. This CDR3 is built from 18 residues. Germline CDR1 and CDR2: SEHNR and FQNEAQ (reference sequence). V trimming: 5 bases; J trimming: 1 base; junction bases outside the gene matches: 12. The CDR3 sequence: CASSRTGRGGLSYNEQFF. The DNA of the CDR3 is TGTGCCAGCAGCCGAACTGGGCGGGGGGGCCTATCCTACAATGAGCAGTTCTTC.

The rearrangement joins TRBV9 to TRBJ2-1; weak D call: TRBD2 (5 bases). Germline CDR1 reads SGDLS; CDR2 reads YYNGEE. The CDR3 is made up of 15 amino acids. Trimming left V 0 bases short and J 4 bases short, with 11 bases between. The CDR3 reads CASSVGSGGYNEQFF. CDR3 DNA: TGTGCCAGCAGCGTAGGGTCAGGCGGGTACAATGAGCAGTTCTTC.

The sample holds one count of this clone. V gene TRBV6-1 combines with J gene TRBJ2-3, with 8 bases matching TRBD1. Germline CDR1 is MNHNS and CDR2 is SASEGT. The length of the CDR3 is 13 residues. Unmatched junction bases numbered 3, after V lost 6 bases and J lost 4 bases. The CDR3 loop reads CASRRQGSDTQYF. In nucleotides, the CDR3 is TGTGCCAGCAGACGACAGGGGTCAGATACGCAGTATTTT.

V is TRBV5-1 and J is TRBJ2-1; D unclear. Deletions cut 0 bases from V and 3 bases from J, with 7 bases between. The CDR3 contains 14 residues. Germline-derived CDR1 and CDR2 are SGHRS and YFSETQ. The CDR3 region is CASSLDGYYNEQFF. Written as DNA, the CDR3 is TGCGCCAGCAGCTTGGACGGGTACTACAATGAGCAGTTCTTC.

This chain uses TRBV19 with TRBJ2-7; weak D call: TRBD2 (5 bases). The length of the CDR3 is 14 residues. From germline, CDR1 is LNHDA and CDR2 SQIVND (reference sequence). Between the trimmed V and J ends, which lost 1 base and 3 bases, there was a span of 10 bases. CDR3 sequence: CASSIAGLGYEQYF. The CDR3 bases are TGTGCCAGTAGTATAGCCGGACTCGGCTACGAGCAGTACTTC. Complete variable domain (other parts from reference TRBV19 and TRBJ2-7): DGGITQSPKYLFRKEGQNVTLSCEQNLNHDAMYWYRQDPGQGLRLIYYSQIVNDFQKGDIAEGYSVSREKKESFPLTVTSAQKNPTAFYLCASSIAGLGYEQYFGPGTRLTVT.

V gene TRBV28 combines with J gene TRBJ1-5; 8 bases fit TRBD1. V gave up 3 bases and J gave up 0 bases; unmatched junction bases: 7. The CDR3 spans 17 residues. Germline V gene lookup returns CDR1 MDHEN and CDR2 SYDVKM. The CDR3 DNA sequence: TGTGCCAGCAGTTTTTCCGGGACAGGATATAGCAATCAGCCCCAGCATTTT. Its protein product is CASSFSGTGYSNQPQHF.

In regard to this clone: An end of the junction does not agree with germline; a read error may underlie this. This rearrangement joins TRBV7-7 to TRBJ2-5, with TRBD1 matching 7 bases. The CDR3 is 14 residues long. Germline CDR1 SSHAT, CDR2 FNYEAQ (reference sequence). CDR3 nucleotide sequence: TGTGCTAGCAGCTTAGGGACAGTAGAAGAGACCCAGTACTTC. Residues: CASSLGTVEETQYF.

The CDR3 loop reads CASSYGPGSEQFF. Written as DNA, the CDR3 is TGTGCCAGCAGTTACGGACCGGGAAGTGAGCAGTTCTTC. The chain employs TRBV6-5 and TRBJ2-1; TRBD2 is a possible D gene (5 bases). Germline V gene lookup returns CDR1 MNHEY and CDR2 SVGAGI. CDR3 length equals 13 residues. Trimming left V 2 bases short and J 9 bases short, with 11 bases between.

The chain uses TRBV7-2 and TRBJ1-2, with 7 bases lining up with TRBD1. This CDR3 is 13 amino acids long. Germline lookup yields CDR1 SGHTA and CDR2 FQGNSA. Trimming at V came to 3 bases and at J to 4 bases, leaving 2 bases not matched to a gene. Here the CDR3 reads CASSFDRAYGYTF. CDR3 nucleotides: TGTGCCAGCAGCTTCGACAGGGCCTATGGCTACACCTTC.